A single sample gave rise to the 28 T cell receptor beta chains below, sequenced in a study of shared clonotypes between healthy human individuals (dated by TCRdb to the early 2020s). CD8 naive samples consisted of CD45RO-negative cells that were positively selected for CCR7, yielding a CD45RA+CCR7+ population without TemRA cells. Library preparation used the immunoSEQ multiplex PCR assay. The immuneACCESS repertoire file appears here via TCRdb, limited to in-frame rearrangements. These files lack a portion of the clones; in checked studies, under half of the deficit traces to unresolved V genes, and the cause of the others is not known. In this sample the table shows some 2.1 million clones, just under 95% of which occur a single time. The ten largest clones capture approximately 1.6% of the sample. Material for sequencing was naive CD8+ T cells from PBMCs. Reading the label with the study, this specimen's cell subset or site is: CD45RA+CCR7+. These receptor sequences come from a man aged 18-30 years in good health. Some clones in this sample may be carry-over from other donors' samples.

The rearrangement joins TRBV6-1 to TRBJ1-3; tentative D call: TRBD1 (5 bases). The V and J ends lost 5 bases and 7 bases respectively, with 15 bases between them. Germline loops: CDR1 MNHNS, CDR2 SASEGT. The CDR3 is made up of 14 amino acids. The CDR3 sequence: CASSPGPSGNTIYF. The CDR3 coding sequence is TGTGCCAGCAGTCCGGGACCTTCCGGCAACACCATATATTTT.

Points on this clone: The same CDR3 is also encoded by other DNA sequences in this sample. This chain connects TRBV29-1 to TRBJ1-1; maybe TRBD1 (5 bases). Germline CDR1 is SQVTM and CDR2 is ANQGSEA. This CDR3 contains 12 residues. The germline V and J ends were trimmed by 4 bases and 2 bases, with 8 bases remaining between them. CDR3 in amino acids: CSVAGGNTEAFF. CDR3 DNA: TGCAGCGTTGCTGGGGGAAACACTGAAGCTTTCTTT.

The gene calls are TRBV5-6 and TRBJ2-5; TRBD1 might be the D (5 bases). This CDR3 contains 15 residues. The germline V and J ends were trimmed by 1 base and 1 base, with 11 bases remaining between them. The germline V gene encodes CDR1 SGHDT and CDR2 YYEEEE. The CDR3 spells CASSLRRQLQETQYF. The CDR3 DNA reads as TGTGCCAGCAGCTTGAGGCGACAGCTCCAAGAGACCCAGTACTTC. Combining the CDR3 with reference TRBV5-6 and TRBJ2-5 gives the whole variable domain DAGVTQSPTHLIKTRGQQVTLRCSPKSGHDTVSWYQQALGQGPQFIFQYYEEEERQRGNFPDRFSGHQFPNYSSELNVNALLLGDSALYLCASSLRRQLQETQYFGPGTRLLVL.

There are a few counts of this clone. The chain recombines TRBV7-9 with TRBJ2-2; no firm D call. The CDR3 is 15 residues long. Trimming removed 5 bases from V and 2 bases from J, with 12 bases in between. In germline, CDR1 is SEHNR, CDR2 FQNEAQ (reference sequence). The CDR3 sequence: CASSPPAINTGELFF. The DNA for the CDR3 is TGTGCCAGCAGCCCTCCGGCCATTAACACCGGGGAGCTGTTTTTT.

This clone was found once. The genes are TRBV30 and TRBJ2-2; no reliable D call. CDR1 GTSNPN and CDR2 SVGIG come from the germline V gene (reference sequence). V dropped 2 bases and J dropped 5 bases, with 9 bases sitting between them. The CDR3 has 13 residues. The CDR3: CAWSPIVTGELFF. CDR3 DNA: TGTGCCTGGAGTCCTATCGTAACCGGGGAGCTGTTTTTT.

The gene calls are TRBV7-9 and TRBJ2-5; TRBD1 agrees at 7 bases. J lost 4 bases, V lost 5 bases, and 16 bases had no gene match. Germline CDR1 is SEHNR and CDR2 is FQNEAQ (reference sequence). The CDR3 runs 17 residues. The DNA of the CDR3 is TGTGCCAGCAGCCCGGGACAGACCCAGGGGTTTCCAGAGACCCAGTACTTC. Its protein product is CASSPGQTQGFPETQYF.

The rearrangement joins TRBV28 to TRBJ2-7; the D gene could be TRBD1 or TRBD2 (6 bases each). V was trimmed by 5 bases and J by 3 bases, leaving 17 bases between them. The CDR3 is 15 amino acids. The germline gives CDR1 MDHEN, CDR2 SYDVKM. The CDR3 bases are TGTGCCAGCAGTCTATCGGCGGAGGGGGGCTACGAGCAGTACTTC. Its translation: CASSLSAEGGYEQYF.

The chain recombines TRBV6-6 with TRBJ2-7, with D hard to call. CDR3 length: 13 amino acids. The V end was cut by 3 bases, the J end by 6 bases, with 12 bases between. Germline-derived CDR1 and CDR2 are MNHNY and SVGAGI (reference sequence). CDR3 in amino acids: CASSYILVGEQYF. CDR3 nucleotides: TGTGCCAGCAGTTATATTTTGGTGGGCGAGCAGTACTTC.

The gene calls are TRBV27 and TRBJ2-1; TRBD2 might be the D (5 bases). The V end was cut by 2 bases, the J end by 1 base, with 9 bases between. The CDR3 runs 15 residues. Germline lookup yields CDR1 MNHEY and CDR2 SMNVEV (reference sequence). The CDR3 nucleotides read TGTGCCAGCAGTTTAATTCGGGGTTCCTACAATGAGCAGTTCTTC. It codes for CASSLIRGSYNEQFF.

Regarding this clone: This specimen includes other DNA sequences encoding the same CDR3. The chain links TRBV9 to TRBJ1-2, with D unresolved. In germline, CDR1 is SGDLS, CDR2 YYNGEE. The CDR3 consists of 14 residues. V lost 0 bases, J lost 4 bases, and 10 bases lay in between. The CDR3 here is CASSVDGRSYGYTF. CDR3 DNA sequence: TGTGCCAGCAGCGTAGATGGGCGATCCTATGGCTACACCTTC.

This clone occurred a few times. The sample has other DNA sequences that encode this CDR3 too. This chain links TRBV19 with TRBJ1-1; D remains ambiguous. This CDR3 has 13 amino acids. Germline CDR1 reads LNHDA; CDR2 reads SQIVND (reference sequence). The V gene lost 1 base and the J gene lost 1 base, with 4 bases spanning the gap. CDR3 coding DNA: TGTGCCAGTAGTATAGCCGAGAACACTGAAGCTTTCTTT. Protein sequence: CASSIAENTEAFF.

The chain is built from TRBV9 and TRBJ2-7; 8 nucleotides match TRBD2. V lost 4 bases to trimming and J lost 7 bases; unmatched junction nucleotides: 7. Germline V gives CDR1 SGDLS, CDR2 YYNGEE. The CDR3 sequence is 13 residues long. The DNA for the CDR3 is TGTGCCAGCAGCCCGGGAGGGGCGGGAGAGCAGTACTTC. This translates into CASSPGGAGEQYF.

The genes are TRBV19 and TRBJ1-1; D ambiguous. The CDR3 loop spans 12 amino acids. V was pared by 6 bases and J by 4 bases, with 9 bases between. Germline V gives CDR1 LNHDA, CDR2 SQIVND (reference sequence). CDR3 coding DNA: TGTGCCAGTAGGGAGGGATTCACTGAAGCTTTCTTT. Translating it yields CASREGFTEAFF.

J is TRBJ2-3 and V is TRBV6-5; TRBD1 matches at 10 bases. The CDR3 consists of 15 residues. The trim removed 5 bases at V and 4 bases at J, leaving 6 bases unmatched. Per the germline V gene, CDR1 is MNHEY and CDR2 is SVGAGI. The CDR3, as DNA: TGTGCCAGCAGTAAGGGACAGGGGATGGCAGATACGCAGTATTTT. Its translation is CASSKGQGMADTQYF.

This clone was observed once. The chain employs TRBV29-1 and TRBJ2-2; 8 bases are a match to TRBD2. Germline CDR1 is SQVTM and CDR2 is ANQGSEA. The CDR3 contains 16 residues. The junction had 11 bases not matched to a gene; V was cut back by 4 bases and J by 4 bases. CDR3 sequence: CSVALAGLVATGELFF. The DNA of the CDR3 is TGCAGCGTTGCGTTAGCGGGACTAGTTGCCACCGGGGAGCTGTTTTTT.

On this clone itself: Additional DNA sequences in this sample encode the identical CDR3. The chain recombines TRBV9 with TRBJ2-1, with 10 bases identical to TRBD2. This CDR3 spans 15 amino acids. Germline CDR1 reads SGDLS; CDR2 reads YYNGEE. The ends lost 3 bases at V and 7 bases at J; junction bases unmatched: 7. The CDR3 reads CASSGLAGGGNEQFF. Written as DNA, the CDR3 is TGTGCCAGCAGCGGATTAGCGGGAGGCGGGAATGAGCAGTTCTTC.

The CDR3 coding sequence is TGCGCCAGCAGCTATACTAGCGGCCTCAACCCCTACAATGAGCAGTTCTTC. Protein sequence: CASSYTSGLNPYNEQFF. The chain is built from TRBV5-1 and TRBJ2-1; the match to TRBD2 covers 8 bases. Germline V CDR1 and CDR2: SGHRS, YFSETQ. This CDR3 has 17 residues. J gave up 2 bases and V 3 bases, and 10 bases lay outside the gene matches.

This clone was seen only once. As DNA, the CDR3 is TGCGCCAGCAGCCAAGACCTCGGGTCGGGTCTAGAGACCCAGTACTTC. It yields the protein CASSQDLGSGLETQYF. The rearrangement links TRBV4-3 to TRBJ2-5; D not resolved. V was cut by 0 bases and J by 4 bases, with 15 bases left in between. The germline CDR1 and CDR2 sequences are LGHNA and YSLEER. The CDR3 consists of 16 residues.

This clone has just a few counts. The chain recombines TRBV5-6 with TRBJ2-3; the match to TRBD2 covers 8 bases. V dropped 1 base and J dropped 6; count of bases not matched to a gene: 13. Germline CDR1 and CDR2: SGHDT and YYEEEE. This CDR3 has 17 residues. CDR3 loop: CASSLPVNGRGRDTQYF. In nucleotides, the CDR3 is TGTGCCAGCAGCTTGCCGGTGAACGGGAGGGGTCGGGATACGCAGTATTTT.

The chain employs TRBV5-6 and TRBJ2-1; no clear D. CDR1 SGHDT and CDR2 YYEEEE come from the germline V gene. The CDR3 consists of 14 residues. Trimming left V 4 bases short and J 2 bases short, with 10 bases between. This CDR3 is CASSVVRAYNEQFF. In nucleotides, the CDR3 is TGTGCCAGCAGCGTAGTAAGGGCCTACAATGAGCAGTTCTTC.

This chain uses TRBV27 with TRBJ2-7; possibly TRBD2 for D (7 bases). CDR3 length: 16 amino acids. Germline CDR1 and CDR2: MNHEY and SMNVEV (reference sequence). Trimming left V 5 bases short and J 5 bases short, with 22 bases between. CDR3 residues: CASSPTAGAGFHEQYF. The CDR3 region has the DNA TGTGCCAGCAGTCCGACCGCGGGGGCGGGGTTCCACGAGCAGTACTTC.

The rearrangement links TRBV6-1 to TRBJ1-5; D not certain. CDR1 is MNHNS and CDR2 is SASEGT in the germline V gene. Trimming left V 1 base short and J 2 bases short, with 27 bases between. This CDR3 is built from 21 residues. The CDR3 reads CASSEGGFQGRTFYCNQPQHF. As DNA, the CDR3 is TGTGCCAGCAGTGAAGGGGGATTCCAAGGACGGACTTTCTATTGCAATCAGCCCCAGCATTTT.

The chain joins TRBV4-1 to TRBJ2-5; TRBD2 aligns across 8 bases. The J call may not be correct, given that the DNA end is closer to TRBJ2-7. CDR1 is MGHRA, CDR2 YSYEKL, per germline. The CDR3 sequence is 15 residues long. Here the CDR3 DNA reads TGCGCCAGCAGCCAAGATTCGGGAGGGGGCTACGAGCAGTACTTC. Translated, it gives CASSQDSGGGYEQYF.

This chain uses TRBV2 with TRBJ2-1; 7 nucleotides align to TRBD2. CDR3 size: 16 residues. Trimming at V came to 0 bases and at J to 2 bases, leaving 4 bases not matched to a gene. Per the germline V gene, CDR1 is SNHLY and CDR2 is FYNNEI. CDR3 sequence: CASSEAGGSPYNEQFF. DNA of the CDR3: TGTGCCAGCAGTGAAGCGGGAGGGAGTCCCTACAATGAGCAGTTCTTC.

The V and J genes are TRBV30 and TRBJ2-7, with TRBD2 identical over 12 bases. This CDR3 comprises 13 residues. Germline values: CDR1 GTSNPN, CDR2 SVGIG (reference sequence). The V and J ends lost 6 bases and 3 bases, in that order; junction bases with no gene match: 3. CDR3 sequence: CACRLAGDYEQYF. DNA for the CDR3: TGTGCCTGCAGACTAGCGGGGGACTACGAGCAGTACTTC.

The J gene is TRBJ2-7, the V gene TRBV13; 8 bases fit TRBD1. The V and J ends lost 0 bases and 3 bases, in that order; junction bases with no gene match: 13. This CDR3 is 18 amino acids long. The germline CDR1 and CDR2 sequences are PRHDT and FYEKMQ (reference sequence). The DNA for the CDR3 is TGTGCCAGCAGCTTAGGTTCTATCGGCACAGGGGGTAGCTACGAGCAGTACTTC. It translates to CASSLGSIGTGGSYEQYF.

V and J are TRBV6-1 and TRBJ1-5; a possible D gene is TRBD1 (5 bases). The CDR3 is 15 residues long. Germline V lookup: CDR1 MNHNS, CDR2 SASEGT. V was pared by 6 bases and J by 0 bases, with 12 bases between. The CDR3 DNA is TGTGCCAGCAGGTCGACAGAAAATAGCAATCAGCCCCAGCATTTT. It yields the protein CASRSTENSNQPQHF.

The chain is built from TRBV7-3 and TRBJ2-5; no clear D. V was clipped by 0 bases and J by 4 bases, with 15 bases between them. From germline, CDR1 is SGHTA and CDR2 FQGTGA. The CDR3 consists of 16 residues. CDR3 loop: CASSLTRAQSRETQYF. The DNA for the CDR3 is TGTGCCAGCAGCTTAACTCGGGCACAGTCGAGAGAGACCCAGTACTTC.